This T cell receptor beta chain was obtained from a study of shared clonotypes between healthy human individuals. Turning to the study itself: The donor group consisted of a couple of women and a few men, aged 18 to 49.

Per the authors' pipeline: Junction-only sequences without quality scores came from ImmunoSEQ, so filtering differed. Produced via immunoSEQ multiplex PCR; TCRdb's table is partial and in-frame only. V, J and clone size are taken as reported in that table, and D and trimming were inferred from the DNA itself. The sample lists nearly 750,000 clones, about two thirds seen once, with under 2% in the top ten. The CDR3 has 14 amino acids. V lost 5 bases to trimming and J lost 6 bases; unmatched junction nucleotides: 6. CDR1 and CDR2 (germline): SGHDT, YYEEEE. Sequences were obtained from memory CD4+ T cells sorted from blood. Indicated subset: CD45RA-negative fraction. This chain connects TRBV5-6 to TRBJ2-1, with 9 bases lining up with TRBD1. The receptor's source is a woman aged 30 to 39 in good health. CDR3 DNA: TGTGCCAGCAGTCCCCTGGACAGGGGCAATGAGCAGTTCTTC. As protein: CASSPLDRGNEQFF.